A selection of T cell receptor beta chains follows, all from one sample in a study of blood T cell repertoires in COVID-19. Profiling relied on immunoSEQ multiplex PCR, and the TCRdb table lists in-frame clones only, not all of them. The repertoire includes about 200,000 clones, about 82% of them detected once, and under 0.95% sits in the top ten. The sequencing sample was made of peripheral blood. The receptors were sampled from a man between 60 and 75 years old with COVID-19, enrolled during active disease. Both conserved end residues are part of each CDR3. D genes are given only for firm matches. For some rows the clone size is stated as once, few or many, or as a class when expanded; others skip it.

j_call: TRBJ1-1
clone_size: .
cdr3_length: 13
v_call: TRBV30
d_call: .
cdr3_aa: CAWGDIRTTEAFF
cdr3_nt: TGTGCCTGGGGGGACATCCGAACAACTGAAGCTTTCTTT

j_call: TRBJ2-7
clone_size: .
cdr3_length: 16
v_call: TRBV5-5
d_call: .
cdr3_aa: CASSLDLGMNSYEQYF
cdr3_nt: TGTGCCAGCAGCTTGGATCTAGGAATGAACTCCTACGAGCAGTACTTC

j_call: TRBJ1-3
clone_size: .
cdr3_length: 15
v_call: TRBV5-1
d_call: .
cdr3_aa: CASSADTSSGNTIYF
cdr3_nt: TGCGCCAGCAGCGCGGACACCTCCTCTGGAAACACCATATATTTT

j_call: TRBJ1-4
clone_size: .
cdr3_length: 15
v_call: TRBV28
d_call: TRBD1
cdr3_aa: CASSVQGAVNEKLFF
cdr3_nt: TGTGCCAGCAGTGTACAGGGGGCGGTGAATGAAAAACTGTTTTTT

j_call: TRBJ1-6
clone_size: .
cdr3_length: 14
v_call: TRBV5-1
d_call: TRBD1
cdr3_aa: CASSLRQGDSPLHF
cdr3_nt: TGCGCCAGCAGCTTGAGACAGGGGGATTCACCCCTCCACTTT

j_call: TRBJ1-2
clone_size: .
cdr3_length: 14
v_call: TRBV5-1
d_call: TRBD1
cdr3_aa: CASSPTTGGDGYTF
cdr3_nt: TGCGCCAGCAGCCCGACGACAGGGGGAGATGGCTACACCTTC

j_call: TRBJ1-1
clone_size: .
cdr3_length: 13
v_call: TRBV18
d_call: .
cdr3_aa: CASSTTGYTEAFF
cdr3_nt: TGTGCCAGCTCAACCACAGGGTACACTGAAGCTTTCTTT

j_call: TRBJ2-1
clone_size: .
cdr3_length: 15
v_call: TRBV19
d_call: TRBD2
cdr3_aa: CASTVSGRTYNEQFF
cdr3_nt: TGTGCCAGTACCGTGAGCGGGAGGACCTACAATGAGCAGTTCTTC

j_call: TRBJ1-2
clone_size: .
cdr3_length: 13
v_call: TRBV7-9
d_call: TRBD1
cdr3_aa: CASSSDRDGGYTF
cdr3_nt: TGTGCCAGCAGCTCGGACAGGGATGGCGGCTACACCTTC

j_call: TRBJ2-7
clone_size: .
cdr3_length: 13
v_call: TRBV29-1
d_call: .
cdr3_aa: CSVSRGSFDEQYF
cdr3_nt: TGCAGCGTTAGTAGGGGAAGTTTCGACGAGCAGTACTTC

j_call: TRBJ1-2
clone_size: .
cdr3_length: 14
v_call: TRBV6-6
d_call: .
cdr3_aa: CASSPLGGDYGYTF
cdr3_nt: TGTGCCAGCAGCCCTCTTGGGGGGGACTATGGCTACACCTTC

j_call: TRBJ2-1
clone_size: .
cdr3_length: 16
v_call: TRBV7-3
d_call: TRBD2
cdr3_aa: CASSSLGASGNNEQFF
cdr3_nt: TGTGCCAGCAGCTCCCTTGGGGCTAGCGGGAACAATGAGCAGTTCTTC

j_call: TRBJ1-3
clone_size: .
cdr3_length: 16
v_call: TRBV5-1
d_call: TRBD1
cdr3_aa: CASTTLPGQPGNTIYF
cdr3_nt: TGCGCCAGCACCACATTACCGGGACAGCCGGGGAACACCATATATTTT

j_call: TRBJ2-7
clone_size: .
cdr3_length: 17
v_call: TRBV4-2
d_call: TRBD1
cdr3_aa: CASSQEMDRGAGDEQYF
cdr3_nt: TGTGCCAGCAGCCAAGAGATGGACAGGGGGGCGGGAGACGAGCAGTACTTC

j_call: TRBJ2-5
clone_size: .
cdr3_length: 13
v_call: TRBV5-1
d_call: .
cdr3_aa: CASSSPSLGTQYF
cdr3_nt: TGCGCCAGCAGCTCGCCTTCCCTAGGGACCCAGTACTTC

j_call: TRBJ1-2
clone_size: .
cdr3_length: 13
v_call: TRBV6-2/TRBV6-3
d_call: .
cdr3_aa: CASSYRDMRGYTF
cdr3_nt: TGTGCCAGCAGTTACCGCGACATGAGAGGCTACACCTTC

j_call: TRBJ2-2
clone_size: .
cdr3_length: 14
v_call: TRBV2
d_call: TRBD1
cdr3_aa: CASFRQGEAGELFF
cdr3_nt: TGTGCCAGCTTCCGACAGGGAGAAGCCGGGGAGCTGTTTTTT

j_call: TRBJ1-2
clone_size: .
cdr3_length: 11
v_call: TRBV5-1
d_call: .
cdr3_aa: CASSQGVGYTF
cdr3_nt: TGCGCCAGCAGCCAGGGTGTGGGCTACACCTTC

j_call: TRBJ1-2
clone_size: .
cdr3_length: 14
v_call: TRBV2
d_call: TRBD1
cdr3_aa: CASCRTGVNYGYTF
cdr3_nt: TGTGCCAGCTGCCGGACAGGGGTTAACTATGGCTACACCTTC

j_call: TRBJ2-2
clone_size: .
cdr3_length: 16
v_call: TRBV9
d_call: TRBD2
cdr3_aa: CASSALSGRTTGELFF
cdr3_nt: TGTGCCAGCAGCGCCCTTAGCGGGAGAACCACCGGGGAGCTGTTTTTT

j_call: TRBJ2-1
clone_size: .
cdr3_length: 16
v_call: TRBV9
d_call: TRBD1
cdr3_aa: CASSVAAGGSYNEQFF
cdr3_nt: TGTGCCAGCAGCGTAGCGGCAGGGGGCTCCTACAATGAGCAGTTCTTC

j_call: TRBJ1-1
clone_size: .
cdr3_length: 11
v_call: TRBV12-3/TRBV12-4
d_call: .
cdr3_aa: CASTSNTEAFF
cdr3_nt: TGTGCCAGCACCTCTAACACTGAAGCTTTCTTT

j_call: TRBJ2-1
clone_size: once
cdr3_length: 18
v_call: TRBV7-2
d_call: TRBD2
cdr3_aa: CASLRLAGFRSSYNEQFF
cdr3_nt: TGTGCCAGCCTCAGACTAGCGGGATTTAGAAGCTCCTACAATGAGCAGTTCTTC

j_call: TRBJ2-7
clone_size: .
cdr3_length: 14
v_call: TRBV6-1
d_call: TRBD1
cdr3_aa: CASSEAGTGHEQYF
cdr3_nt: TGTGCCAGCAGTGAAGCCGGGACAGGTCACGAGCAGTACTTC

j_call: TRBJ2-1
clone_size: .
cdr3_length: 17
v_call: TRBV29-1
d_call: .
cdr3_aa: CSVEGTGLAGAMNEQFF
cdr3_nt: TGCAGCGTCGAAGGGACAGGGCTAGCGGGAGCAATGAATGAGCAGTTCTTC